This entry concerns a single TCR beta chain. Its antigen is unidentified. Germline V CDR1 and CDR2: MNHEY, SVGAGI. V was shortened by 5 bases and J by 3 bases, with 13 bases between the two germline ends. The CDR3 contains 14 residues. The sample belongs to a study of T cell responses to AZD1222 COVID-19 vaccine. The data were produced by immunoSEQ multiplex PCR, yet TCRdb's version contains in-frame clones alone and is incomplete. Here the sample spans tens of thousands of clones, around 90% being singletons. Study-wide results and limits: Only a handful of people who got AZD1222 tested seropositive at baseline. Clonal diversity was possibly underestimated, and white British individuals and females predominated among donors. Nearly half of the spike-specific TCRs reportedly recognize variant regions that carry no mutations. Only after the peak T cell response were repertoires sampled.

This receptor was obtained from an adult in good health. The sample consisted of peripheral blood, taken on day 0 of AZD1222 vaccination. The chain uses TRBV6-5 and TRBJ1-2; D not certain. CDR3 protein: CASSSSAAHYGYTF. Here the CDR3 DNA reads TGTGCCAGCAGTAGCAGCGCAGCCCACTATGGCTACACCTTC.